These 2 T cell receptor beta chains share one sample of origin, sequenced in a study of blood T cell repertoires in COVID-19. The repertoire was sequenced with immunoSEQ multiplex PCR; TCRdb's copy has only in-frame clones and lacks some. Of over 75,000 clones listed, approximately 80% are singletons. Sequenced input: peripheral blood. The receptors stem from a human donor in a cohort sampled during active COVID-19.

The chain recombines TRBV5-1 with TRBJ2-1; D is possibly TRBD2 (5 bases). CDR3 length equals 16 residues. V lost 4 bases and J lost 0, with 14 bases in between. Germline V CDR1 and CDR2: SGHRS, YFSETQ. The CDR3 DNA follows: TGCGCCAGCAGCGCCCGGGGAACCAGCTCCTACAATGAGCAGTTCTTC. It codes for CASSARGTSSYNEQFF.

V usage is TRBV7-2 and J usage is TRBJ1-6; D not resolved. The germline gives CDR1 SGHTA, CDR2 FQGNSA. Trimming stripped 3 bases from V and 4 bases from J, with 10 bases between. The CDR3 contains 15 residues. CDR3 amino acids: CASSFLAGYNSPLHF. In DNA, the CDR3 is TGTGCCAGCAGCTTCCTAGCTGGGTATAATTCACCCCTCCACTTT.